This T cell receptor (beta chain) was sequenced for a study of cytomegalovirus exposure and HLA in healthy donors. Study results and caveats: Generally TCR sequences proved uncommon, though certain public TCRs appeared in numerous donors.

This clone was picked up a small number of times. The antigen remains undetermined. The CDR3 runs 15 residues. Germline V gene sequence: CDR1 SEHNR, CDR2 FQNEAQ (reference sequence). The germline V and J ends were trimmed by 3 bases and 4 bases, with 12 bases remaining between them. Clones were sequenced by immunoSEQ multiplex PCR, and TCRdb holds only the in-frame ones, with some missing. The sample contains 130,000 to 150,000 clones, 75% to 90% of which appear only once. The sequence derives from a woman under 30 in good health and CMV-seropositive. Sample: PBMCs. The chain employs TRBV7-9 and TRBJ2-2; a weak D match, TRBD2 (5 bases). CDR3 sequence reads: CASSFLGLSTGELFF. In DNA, the CDR3 is TGTGCCAGCAGCTTCTTAGGACTCTCCACCGGGGAGCTGTTTTTT.